The following is a T cell receptor (beta chain) sequence with its context. In the original processing: For nucleated cells, counts were estimated from reference gene primer amplification. The assay was immunoSEQ multiplex PCR, and TCRdb's table has in-frame clones only and misses some. That table gives V, J and clone size, and the DNA gave D and trimming. Among roughly 240,000 clones listed, 83% were seen once. This sample was included in a study of blood T cell repertoires in COVID-19. Across the whole study: T cells, B-cell-depleted T cells, or PBMCs provided the cDNA or gDNA that served as material.

Germline V gene lookup returns CDR1 KGHDR and CDR2 SFDVKD. The ends lost 7 bases at V and 8 bases at J; junction bases unmatched: 8. The CDR3 sequence is 13 residues long. Input material: PBMCs or T cells enriched from blood (not recorded which). The chain couples TRBV24-1 to TRBJ1-1, with 8 bases identical to TRBD1. The receptor was derived from a woman between 35 and 50 years old who had been exposed to COVID-19. DNA of the CDR3: TGTGCCACCAGCATTGGACAGGGCGGGGAAGCTTTCTTT. Translation gives CATSIGQGGEAFF.